The clone carrying this T cell receptor beta chain has at least ten counts. This sample is drawn from a study of regulatory T cells in long-lasting Graves disease. Germline trimming cut 5 bases from V and 4 bases from J; bases unmatched to any gene: 13. The CDR3 length is 17 residues. The germline CDR1 and CDR2 sequences are PRHDT and FYEKMQ (reference sequence). This sample's time point: newly diagnosed GD, antithyroid drugs for less than 3 months. After RNA was extracted from PBMCs, the TCR library was made from it. Construction of TCR beta libraries relied on iRepertoire HTBI primers and on Arm-PCR targeting CDR3 regions. A single record per CDR3 protein comes from TCRdb applying MiXCR to the multiplex PCR reads. The sample shows a few hundred thousand distinct CDR3 sequences, roughly 15% of them seen only once. This sample was also put to use in a study of T cells in Graves' hyperthyroidism and ophthalmopathy.

The chain joins TRBV13 to TRBJ2-3; TRBD1 agrees at 9 bases. The TCR originated in a woman between 40 and 55 years old with Graves disease. This specimen was peripheral blood mononuclear cells (PBMCs), taken at new diagnosis, from a patient treated with antithyroid drugs. As DNA, the CDR3 is TGTGCCAGCAGCCCTCAGGGTTGGGACAGGGAGGCAGATACGCAGTATTTT. Translating gives CASSPQGWDREADTQYF.